This T cell receptor beta chain was captured by sequencing in a study of neurological immune-mediated disorders. Study-level points and caveats: In HTLV-1-associated myelopathy, TCR clonal expansion was greatest, and in multiple sclerosis it was least, below healthy controls.

Blood bank volunteers in Maryland, USA, served as healthy controls. The T cells used for sorted libraries numbered roughly 910,000, either CD4+ or CD8+. CDR3 size: 15 residues. From germline, CDR1 is SGHRS and CDR2 YFSETQ. Between the trimmed V and J ends, which lost 0 bases and 0 bases, there was a span of 10 bases. The cDNA was generated through 5'RACE incorporating 10-nucleotide random UMIs. Via MiXCR, TCRdb re-called the 5' RACE reads, giving one row per CDR3 protein. The table records about 38,000 distinct CDR3 sequences, roughly 4.8% of them present only once. The sample holds many counts of this clonotype. Its antigen is not identified.

The chain combines TRBV5-1 with TRBJ2-7; D gene unclear. The TCR comes from a young man in good health. Sequencing was performed on CD4+ T cells from blood. The CDR3 loop is CASSLVAGDSYEQYF. The CDR3 nucleotides read TGCGCCAGCAGCTTGGTCGCCGGTGACTCCTACGAGCAGTACTTC.